The 15 T cell receptor beta chains below come from one sample, sequenced in a study of blood T cells in healthy people across ages. The second PCR ran roughly 7 to 12 cycles with a sample-barcoded 5' primer and J-beta primers. TCRdb fed the 5' RACE reads into MiXCR, producing one record per CDR3 protein. This table holds about 1.6 million distinct CDR3 sequences, about 35% found once. Sequencing was carried out using blood. The receptors derive from a woman aged 25 to 39 in good health.

This clonotype was picked up a small number of times. This chain joins TRBV2 and TRBJ2-1; perhaps D is TRBD1 or TRBD2 (5 bases each). Germline values: CDR1 SNHLY, CDR2 FYNNEI. V lost 7 bases and J lost 7, with 11 bases in between. The CDR3 consists of 12 residues. CDR3 nucleotide sequence: TGTGCCAGCATGGGGGAGTGGAATGAGCAGTTCTTC. Its translation: CASMGEWNEQFF.

J is TRBJ1-1 and V is TRBV6-6; no firm D call. This CDR3 contains 15 residues. Germline V gene sequence: CDR1 MNHNY, CDR2 SVGAGI (reference sequence). Trimming shortened V by 4 bases and J by 4 bases, and 16 bases separated the two germline ends. The CDR3 DNA sequence: TGTGCCAGCAGTTCCCTGACGGCCTACACCACTGAAGCTTTCTTT. This encodes CASSSLTAYTTEAFF.

This clonotype was seen a few times. The CDR3 DNA sequence: TGTGCCAGCAGTTTATTGGTAGGGGATGGCACCGGGGAGCTGTTTTTT. Encoded protein: CASSLLVGDGTGELFF. This chain connects TRBV27 to TRBJ2-2; perhaps TRBD1 as D (5 bases). V was cut by 1 base and J by 4 bases, with 13 bases left in between. This CDR3 has 16 residues. Per germline, CDR1 MNHEY and CDR2 SMNVEV (reference sequence).

This clonotype was picked up one time. This may stem from a read error, because a much larger clone lies one nucleotide away. The genes are TRBV20-1 and TRBJ2-7, with a weak D call TRBD2 (5 bases). With 6 bases removed from V and 0 bases from J, the gap between germline ends came to 15 bases. The CDR3 has 14 amino acids. Germline CDR1 and CDR2: DFQATT and SNEGSKA (reference sequence). In DNA, the CDR3 is TGCAGTGCCGCCAGGAGGCTTAGCTCCTACGAGCAGTACTTC. It translates to CSAARRLSSYEQYF.

The CDR3 nucleotides read TGCAGTGCTAGAGGGATAGCGGGAGGGTTACAAGAGACCCAGTACTTC. Translation: CSARGIAGGLQETQYF. The chain recombines TRBV20-1 with TRBJ2-5, with 11 bases lining up with TRBD2. Per germline, CDR1 DFQATT and CDR2 SNEGSKA (reference sequence). CDR3 length equals 16 residues. V trimming: 1 base; J trimming: 2 bases; junction bases outside the gene matches: 6.

The rearrangement uses TRBV20-1 and TRBJ2-5; TRBD2 matches at 13 bases. This CDR3 is 17 amino acids long. The junction had 9 bases not matched to a gene; V was cut back by 0 bases and J by 5 bases. The germline gives CDR1 DFQATT, CDR2 SNEGSKA (reference sequence). The CDR3 protein is CSARDIGLAGVGETQYF. CDR3 sequence (DNA): TGCAGTGCTAGAGATATAGGACTAGCGGGAGTAGGGGAGACCCAGTACTTC.

A few counts support this clonotype. This rearrangement joins TRBV7-2 to TRBJ2-3; D is perhaps TRBD2 (5 bases). CDR3 length: 16 residues. Germline values: CDR1 SGHTA, CDR2 FQGNSA. Trimming stripped 4 bases from V and 3 bases from J, with 17 bases between. CDR3 coding DNA: TGTGCCAGCAGCTCCATTTTGAGGGTAGCAACAGATACGCAGTATTTT. Translating it yields CASSSILRVATDTQYF.

As regards this clonotype: Germline is not matched at one junction end, which may reflect a read error. This chain uses TRBV28 with TRBJ1-5; no firm D call. The germline gives CDR1 MDHEN, CDR2 SYDVKM. The CDR3 runs 17 residues. In DNA, the CDR3 is TGTGCCAGCAGTCCAGATGGGGTGAATTATAGCAATCGGCCCCAGCATTTT. Translated, it gives CASSPDGVNYSNRPQHF.

This clonotype appeared a single time. Its ends do not fully match the called genes, so a read error is possible. The V and J genes are TRBV7-3 and TRBJ1-6; D possibly corresponds to TRBD1 (5 bases). This CDR3 is built from 15 residues. The V gene's germline CDR1 is SGHTA and CDR2 FQGTGA. The CDR3 DNA sequence: TGTGTCAGCAGCTTGTCCCCTACGGGGGGTTCACCCCTCCACTTT. This gives the protein CVSSLSPTGGSPLHF.

This rearrangement joins TRBV9 to TRBJ1-3; a weak D match, TRBD1 (5 bases). The CDR3 loop spans 14 amino acids. Germline V gene data show CDR1 as SGDLS and CDR2 as YYNGEE. The ends were cut back, 0 bases at V and 3 bases at J, with 7 bases in the middle. CDR3 loop: CASSVAGGGNTIYF. The CDR3 DNA reads TGTGCCAGCAGCGTAGCGGGGGGTGGAAACACCATATATTTT.

The chain combines TRBV5-1 with TRBJ2-7; D tentatively fits TRBD1 or TRBD2 (6 bases each). The V end was cut by 5 bases, the J end by 0 bases, with 12 bases between. Germline CDR1 and CDR2: SGHRS and YFSETQ. The CDR3 sequence is 14 residues long. Here the CDR3 reads CASREGGLSYEQYF. CDR3 in DNA: TGCGCCAGCAGGGAGGGGGGCCTCTCCTACGAGCAGTACTTC.

A few counts support this clonotype. CDR3 amino acids: CSARSAGGWSNQPQHF. In nucleotides, the CDR3 is TGCAGTGCTAGATCGGCAGGAGGTTGGAGCAATCAGCCCCAGCATTTT. The rearrangement links TRBV20-1 to TRBJ1-5; D is unclear. Between the trimmed V and J ends, which lost 2 bases and 1 base, there was a span of 15 bases. This CDR3 comprises 16 residues. The germline V gene encodes CDR1 DFQATT and CDR2 SNEGSKA (reference sequence).

This clonotype appeared once. The rearrangement uses TRBV19 and TRBJ2-7, with a weak D call TRBD1 (6 bases). The CDR3 loop spans 19 amino acids. Trimming removed 1 base from V and 0 bases from J, with 22 bases in between. Germline loops: CDR1 LNHDA, CDR2 SQIVND (reference sequence). The CDR3 sequence: CASSIGRLRSGQLSYEQYF. The CDR3 nucleotides read TGTGCCAGTAGTATAGGTAGGCTAAGGAGCGGACAGCTCTCCTACGAGCAGTACTTC.

The chain carries TRBV7-9 and TRBJ1-2; no reliable D call. Germline V gene sequence: CDR1 SEHNR, CDR2 FQNEAQ (reference sequence). Deletions cut 2 bases from V and 7 bases from J, with 8 bases between. The length of the CDR3 is 12 residues. In nucleotides, the CDR3 is TGTGCCAGCAGCTTATCGGACTGTGGCTACACCTTC. The encoded protein is CASSLSDCGYTF.

This clonotype showed up just a few times. The rearrangement joins TRBV27 to TRBJ2-1; 8 bases line up with TRBD1. The V and J ends lost 6 bases and 7 bases, in that order; junction bases with no gene match: 14. The length of the CDR3 is 16 residues. CDR1 is MNHEY and CDR2 is SMNVEV in the germline V gene (reference sequence). The CDR3 bases are TGTGCCAGCAGCCGATCCCCGCGGACAGGGAGGAATGAGCAGTTCTTC. This encodes CASSRSPRTGRNEQFF.